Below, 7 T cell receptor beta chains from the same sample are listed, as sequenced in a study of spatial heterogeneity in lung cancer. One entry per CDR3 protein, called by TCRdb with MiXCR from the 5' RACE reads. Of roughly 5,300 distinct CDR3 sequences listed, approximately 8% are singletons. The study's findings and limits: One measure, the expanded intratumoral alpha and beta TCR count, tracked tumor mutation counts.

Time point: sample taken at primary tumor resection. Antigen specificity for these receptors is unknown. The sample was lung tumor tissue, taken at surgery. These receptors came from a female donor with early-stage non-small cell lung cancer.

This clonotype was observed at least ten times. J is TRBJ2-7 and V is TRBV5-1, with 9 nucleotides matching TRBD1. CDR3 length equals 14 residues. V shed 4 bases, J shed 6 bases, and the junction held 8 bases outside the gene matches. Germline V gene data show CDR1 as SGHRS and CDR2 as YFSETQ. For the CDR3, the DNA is TGCGCCAGCAGCCCGGGACAGGGTCTTGTCGAGCAGTACTTC. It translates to CASSPGQGLVEQYF.

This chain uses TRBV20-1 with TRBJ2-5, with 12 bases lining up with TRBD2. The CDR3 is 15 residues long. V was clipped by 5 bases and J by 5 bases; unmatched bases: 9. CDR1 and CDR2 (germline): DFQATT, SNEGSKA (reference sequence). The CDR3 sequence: CSAPKTSGSRETQYF. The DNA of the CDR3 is TGCAGTGCTCCGAAGACTAGCGGGAGCCGGGAGACCCAGTACTTC.

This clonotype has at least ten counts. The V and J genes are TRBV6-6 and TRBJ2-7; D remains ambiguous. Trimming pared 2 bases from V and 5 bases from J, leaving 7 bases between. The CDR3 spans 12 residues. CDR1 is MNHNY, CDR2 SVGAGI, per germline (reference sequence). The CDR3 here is CASSYRIDEQYF. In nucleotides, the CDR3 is TGTGCCAGCAGTTACAGGATCGACGAGCAGTACTTC.

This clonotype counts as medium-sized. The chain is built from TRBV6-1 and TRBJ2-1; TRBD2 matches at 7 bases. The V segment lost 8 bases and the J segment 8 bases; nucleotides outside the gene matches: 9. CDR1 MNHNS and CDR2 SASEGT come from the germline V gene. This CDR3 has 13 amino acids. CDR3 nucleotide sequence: TGTGCCAGCGGGCGGACTAGAGAGTATGAGCAGTTCTTC. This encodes CASGRTREYEQFF.

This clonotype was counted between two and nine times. CDR3 DNA sequence: TGTGCCAGCAGCTTAGCTGGGACGGGGAACACTGAAGCTTTCTTT. The encoded protein is CASSLAGTGNTEAFF. The chain combines TRBV7-9 with TRBJ1-1, with TRBD1 as a possible D gene (5 bases). Germline V CDR1 and CDR2: SEHNR, FQNEAQ (reference sequence). Trimming took 0 bases from V and 1 from J, leaving 9 bases between them. This CDR3 is built from 15 residues.

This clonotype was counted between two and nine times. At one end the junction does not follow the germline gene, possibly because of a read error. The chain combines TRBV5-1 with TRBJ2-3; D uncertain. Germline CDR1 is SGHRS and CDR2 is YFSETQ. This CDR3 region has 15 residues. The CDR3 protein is CVSRARPSYTDTQYF. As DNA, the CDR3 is TGCGTCAGCCGAGCGCGACCCTCTTACACAGATACGCAGTATTTT.

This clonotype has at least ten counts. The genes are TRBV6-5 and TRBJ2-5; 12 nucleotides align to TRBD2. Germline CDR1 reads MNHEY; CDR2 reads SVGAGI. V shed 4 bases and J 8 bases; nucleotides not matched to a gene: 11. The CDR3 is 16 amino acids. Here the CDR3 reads CASSSLSLAGGGTQYF. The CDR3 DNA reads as TGTGCCAGCAGTTCCCTGAGCCTAGCGGGGGGGGGAACCCAGTACTTC.